A single sample is the source of the 10 T cell receptor beta chains below, sequenced in a study of CD8+CD57+ T cells in acquired aplastic anemia. Patients included in sequencing had previously demonstrated CD8+CD57+ cell expansion by flow cytometry. The study profiled TCR beta VDJ and CDR3 using genomic DNA as template. TCRdb independently ran MiXCR on the reads; one entry per CDR3 protein. The sample has fewer than 80,000 distinct CDR3 sequences, about 70% seen once. The sequenced sample consisted of sorted CD4+, CD8+, or CD8+CD57+ T cells (not recorded which) from PBMCs. The receptors were sampled from a human donor with aplastic anemia.

Turning to this clonotype: A much larger clone lies a single base off, so this may be a read error. The J gene is TRBJ1-1, the V gene TRBV7-9; 7 bases agree with TRBD1. Germline V gene sequence: CDR1 SEHNR, CDR2 FQNEAQ (reference sequence). Trimming at V came to 3 bases and at J to 3 bases, leaving 10 bases not matched to a gene. The CDR3 covers 16 residues. For the CDR3, the DNA is TGTGCCAGCAGCTTTAATTTCGACCAGGGGGACACTGAAGCTTTCTTT. Protein: CASSFNFDQGDTEAFF.

The chain combines TRBV7-9 with TRBJ1-4; D gene uncertain. Germline CDR1 SEHNR, CDR2 FQNEAQ (reference sequence). The CDR3 is 15 residues long. Deletions cut 3 bases from V and 3 bases from J, with 11 bases between. CDR3 nucleotide sequence: TGTGCCAGCAGCTTGACGGAAAGGTCTAATGAAAAACTGTTTTTT. It specifies CASSLTERSNEKLFF.

CDR3 loop: CASSIDSRNTEAFF. The CDR3 DNA follows: TGTGCCAGTAGTATAGATTCCAGAAACACTGAAGCTTTCTTT. The rearrangement links TRBV19 to TRBJ1-1; D not resolved. The CDR3 contains 14 residues. Per the germline V gene, CDR1 is LNHDA and CDR2 is SQIVND (reference sequence). Between the trimmed V and J ends, which lost 0 bases and 2 bases, there was a span of 7 bases.

V and J are TRBV5-5 and TRBJ2-7; D is uncertain. The CDR3 extends over 14 amino acids. CDR1 is SGHKS and CDR2 is YYEKEE in the germline V gene (reference sequence). The V end was cut by 6 bases, the J end by 0 bases, with 13 bases between. The CDR3 here is CASNPETDSYEQYF. The CDR3 DNA sequence: TGTGCCAGCAACCCAGAGACCGACTCCTACGAGCAGTACTTC.

This clonotype has just a few counts. This sequence joins TRBV20-1 and TRBJ2-5; D unclear. Deletions cut 6 bases from V and 5 bases from J, with 16 bases between. The CDR3 spans 13 residues. Germline V gene lookup returns CDR1 DFQATT and CDR2 SNEGSKA (reference sequence). DNA for the CDR3: TGCAGTGCCAAGAGTACAGCAAAGGAGACCCAGTACTTC. Protein: CSAKSTAKETQYF.

V is TRBV29-1 and J is TRBJ1-2; 9 bases fit TRBD1. The CDR3 has 14 amino acids. The V gene end was trimmed by 6 bases and the J gene end by 2 bases; junction bases not matched to a gene: 7. Looked up from germline, CDR1 is SQVTM and CDR2 is ANQGSEA. The CDR3 spells CSVSTGTGNYGYTF. DNA of the CDR3: TGCAGCGTATCGACCGGGACAGGGAACTATGGCTACACCTTC. Looking up the rest from reference TRBV29-1 and TRBJ1-2 gives the full variable domain: SAVISQKPSRDICQRGTSLTIQCQVDSQVTMMFWYRQQPGQSLTLIATANQGSEATYESGFVIDKFPISRPNLTFSTLTVSNMSPEDSSIYLCSVSTGTGNYGYTFGSGTRLTVV.

The chain carries TRBV12-3 or TRBV12-4 and TRBJ2-5; a weak D match, TRBD1 (5 bases). V was clipped by 7 bases and J by 4 bases, with 13 bases between them. This CDR3 has 13 amino acids. The CDR3 nucleotides are TGTGCCAGCACCGTCCTTGACAGAGAGACCCAGTACTTC. Protein: CASTVLDRETQYF.

V gene TRBV6-4 combines with J gene TRBJ2-1; D ambiguous. This CDR3 has 13 residues. The V gene lost 5 bases and the J gene lost 5 bases, with 10 bases spanning the gap. Germline V lookup: CDR1 MRHNA, CDR2 SNTAGT. The CDR3 here is CASSLTGNNEQFF. The DNA of the CDR3 is TGTGCCAGCAGTCTGACTGGGAACAATGAGCAGTTCTTC.

The chain employs TRBV20-1 and TRBJ1-1; maybe TRBD1 (6 bases). Germline V lookup: CDR1 DFQATT, CDR2 SNEGSKA (reference sequence). The germline V and J ends were trimmed by 2 bases and 8 bases, with 9 bases remaining between them. The CDR3 has 11 amino acids. Here the CDR3 reads CSARRDREAFF. DNA of the CDR3: TGCAGTGCTAGAAGAGACAGGGAAGCTTTCTTT.

The rearrangement uses TRBV7-8 and TRBJ2-5; D gene unclear. V was clipped by 3 bases and J by 9 bases, with 11 bases between them. This CDR3 contains 12 residues. In germline, CDR1 is SGHVS, CDR2 FQNEAQ. This chain's CDR3 is CASSLSKDPQYF. In DNA form, the CDR3 reads TGTGCCAGCAGCTTGTCAAAGGATCCCCAGTACTTC. The full variable domain, in which reference TRBV7-8 and TRBJ2-5 provide the parts outside the CDR3, is GAGVSQSPRYKVAKRGQDVALRCDPISGHVSLFWYQQALGQGPEFLTYFQNEAQLDKSGLPSDRFFAERPEGSVSTLKIQRTQQEDSAVYLCASSLSKDPQYFGPGTRLLVL.